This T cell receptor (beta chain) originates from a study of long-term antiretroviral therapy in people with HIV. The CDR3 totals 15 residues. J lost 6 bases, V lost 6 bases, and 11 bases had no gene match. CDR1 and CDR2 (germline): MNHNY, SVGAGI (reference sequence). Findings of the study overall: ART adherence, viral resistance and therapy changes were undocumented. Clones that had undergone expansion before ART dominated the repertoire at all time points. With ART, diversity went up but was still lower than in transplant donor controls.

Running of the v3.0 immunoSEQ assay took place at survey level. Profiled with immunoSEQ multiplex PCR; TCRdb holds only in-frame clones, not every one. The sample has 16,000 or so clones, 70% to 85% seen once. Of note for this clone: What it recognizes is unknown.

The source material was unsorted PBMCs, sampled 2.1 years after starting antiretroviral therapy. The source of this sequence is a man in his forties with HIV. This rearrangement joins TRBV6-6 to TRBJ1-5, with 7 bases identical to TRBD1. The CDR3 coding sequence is TGTGCCAGCAGACACGACAGGGCGCCGGGTCAGCCCCAGCATTTT. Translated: CASRHDRAPGQPQHF.